The 18 T cell receptor beta chains presented below share a single source sample, sequenced in a study of CD8+CD57+ T cells in acquired aplastic anemia. Only patients with CD8+CD57+ cell expansion on flow cytometry were chosen for sequencing. Using genomic DNA as the template, TCR beta VDJ and CDR3 profiling was carried out. TCRdb used MiXCR to reprocess the reads, holding one entry per CDR3 protein. Here the sample spans 250,000 or so distinct CDR3 sequences, about 44% being singletons. The sequencing sample was made of sorted CD4+, CD8+, or CD8+CD57+ T cells (not recorded which) from PBMCs. These receptor sequences come from a human donor with aplastic anemia.

This clonotype was seen ten or more times. The chain couples TRBV7-2 to TRBJ2-3; D might be TRBD1 (6 bases). The germline CDR1 and CDR2 sequences are SGHTA and FQGNSA. Trimming pared 2 bases from V and 4 bases from J, leaving 19 bases between. The CDR3 extends over 17 amino acids. The CDR3 DNA reads as TGTGCCAGCAGCTTATTCGGGGAAGGACAGTTCGCAGATACGCAGTATTTT. This translates into CASSLFGEGQFADTQYF.

There are many counts of this clonotype. This rearrangement joins TRBV7-8 to TRBJ2-7; maybe TRBD1 (6 bases). Deletions cut 4 bases from V and 5 bases from J, with 18 bases between. CDR3 length: 15 residues. Germline V gene sequence: CDR1 SGHVS, CDR2 FQNEAQ. CDR3 region: CASSWLKTGGHEQYF. The CDR3 DNA reads TGTGCCAGCAGCTGGCTGAAGACAGGAGGACACGAGCAGTACTTC.

This clonotype was seen ten or more times. The chain combines TRBV6-5 with TRBJ2-7; D is uncertain. The CDR3 is 14 amino acids. Germline V lookup: CDR1 MNHEY, CDR2 SVGAGI. The V and J ends lost 0 bases and 6 bases respectively, with 12 bases between them. The CDR3 reads CASSYSPGGSEQYF. DNA for the CDR3: TGTGCCAGCAGTTACTCCCCCGGCGGCAGCGAGCAGTACTTC.

The rearrangement joins TRBV10-3 to TRBJ1-2; 8 bases align to TRBD1. Looked up from germline, CDR1 is ENHRY and CDR2 is SYGVKD. CDR3 length equals 13 residues. V dropped 3 bases and J dropped 6; count of bases not matched to a gene: 3. For the CDR3, the DNA is TGTGCCATCAGTGATGGCAGGGGGCATGGCTACACCTTC. This codes for CAISDGRGHGYTF.

This clonotype has a count of ten or more. This chain joins TRBV6-1 and TRBJ1-6; D is ambiguous. V was trimmed by 7 bases and J by 16 bases, leaving 17 bases between them. The CDR3 length is 12 residues. Germline V gene lookup returns CDR1 MNHNS and CDR2 SASEGT. The CDR3: CASNQLEDGLHF. CDR3 bases: TGTGCCAGCAACCAGCTTGAAGACGGGCTCCACTTT.

V gene TRBV24-1 combines with J gene TRBJ2-1, with D perhaps TRBD1 (6 bases). CDR1 and CDR2 (germline): KGHDR, SFDVKD. CDR3 length: 16 residues. V was pared by 4 bases and J by 0 bases, with 12 bases between. Here the CDR3 reads CATSDGQLSSYNEQFF. The CDR3 DNA is TGTGCCACCAGTGACGGACAGCTAAGCTCCTACAATGAGCAGTTCTTC.

This chain connects TRBV19 to TRBJ1-6; a possible D gene is TRBD1 (6 bases). Germline V CDR1 and CDR2: LNHDA, SQIVND (reference sequence). V lost 9 bases and J 10 bases, leaving 16 bases between the germline ends. The CDR3 runs to 13 residues. The chain's CDR3 is CASQTGIGSPLHF. As DNA, the CDR3 is TGTGCCAGCCAAACAGGGATCGGGTCACCCCTCCACTTT.

The V and J genes are TRBV10-3 and TRBJ1-3; tentatively, D is TRBD1 (6 bases). Deletions cut 3 bases from V and 3 bases from J, with 15 bases between. Germline CDR1 ENHRY, CDR2 SYGVKD. The CDR3 totals 16 residues. The DNA for the CDR3 is TGTGCCATCAGTGATTTTGTGGGGGGCCTTGGAAACACCATATATTTT. Protein sequence: CAISDFVGGLGNTIYF.

This clonotype was counted between two and nine times. The chain is built from TRBV30 and TRBJ2-3, with D possibly matching TRBD2 (6 bases). Germline-derived CDR1 and CDR2 are GTSNPN and SVGIG (reference sequence). CDR3 length: 14 amino acids. V was clipped by 0 bases and J by 6 bases, with 13 bases between them. This CDR3 reads CAWSVAAGLDTQYF. The CDR3 nucleotides read TGTGCCTGGAGTGTAGCCGCGGGGTTGGATACGCAGTATTTT.

The chain combines TRBV9 with TRBJ1-5, with 7 bases identical to TRBD1. The CDR3 consists of 13 residues. The germline V gene encodes CDR1 SGDLS and CDR2 YYNGEE. The trim removed 5 bases at V and 7 bases at J, leaving 6 bases unmatched. The CDR3, as DNA: TGTGCCAGCAGTTACGCAGGGGGACAGCCCCAGCATTTT. Protein product: CASSYAGGQPQHF.

V is TRBV5-5 and J is TRBJ1-1; D uncertain. CDR3 length: 14 residues. Per germline, CDR1 SGHKS and CDR2 YYEKEE (reference sequence). The V end lost 5 bases, the J end lost 1 base, and 12 bases lay between the germline ends. This CDR3 is CASSFIGGNTEAFF. The CDR3 bases are TGTGCCAGCAGTTTTATTGGAGGGAACACTGAAGCTTTCTTT.

The CDR3 DNA is TGTGCCAGCAGTGGCGGGGGACGCTCCTACAATGAGCAGTTCTTC. Protein product: CASSGGGRSYNEQFF. The chain combines TRBV27 with TRBJ2-1; 7 positions match TRBD2. Losses at the gene ends were 5 bases for V and 0 bases for J; bases not matched to a gene: 4. CDR3 length: 15 residues. Germline V gene lookup returns CDR1 MNHEY and CDR2 SMNVEV (reference sequence).

The rearrangement links TRBV10-3 to TRBJ2-1; 8 bases match TRBD1. Germline CDR1 ENHRY, CDR2 SYGVKD. The CDR3 consists of 15 residues. V shed 6 bases, J shed 5 bases, and the junction held 9 bases outside the gene matches. The CDR3 sequence: CAIRRQGTYHNEQFF. CDR3 in DNA: TGTGCCATCAGGAGACAGGGGACCTACCACAATGAGCAGTTCTTC.

This rearrangement joins TRBV2 to TRBJ2-5; D is possibly TRBD2 (5 bases). The CDR3 is 17 amino acids. The ends were cut back, 6 bases at V and 5 bases at J, with 25 bases in the middle. From germline, CDR1 is SNHLY and CDR2 FYNNEI. DNA for the CDR3: TGTGCCAGCAGGCGGTCTAGTATGGACCGTAGGGAGGAGACCCAGTACTTC. Amino acids: CASRRSSMDRREETQYF. Variable domain in full (rest from reference TRBV2 and TRBJ2-5): EPEVTQTPSHQVTQMGQEVILRCVPISNHLYFYWYRQILGQKVEFLVSFYNNEISEKSEIFDDQFSVERPDGSNFTLKIRSTKLEDSAMYFCASRRSSMDRREETQYFGPGTRLLVL.

This clonotype was picked up many times. The chain is built from TRBV20-1 and TRBJ2-1, with 9 bases fitting TRBD2. V dropped 4 bases and J dropped 3; count of bases not matched to a gene: 7. This CDR3 has 15 amino acids. Germline-derived CDR1 and CDR2 are DFQATT and SNEGSKA (reference sequence). CDR3 residues: CSATLASGDYNEQFF. In DNA, the CDR3 is TGCAGTGCTACCCTGGCTAGCGGGGACTACAATGAGCAGTTCTTC.

This chain links TRBV19 with TRBJ2-7; D ambiguous. Trimming removed 5 bases at V and 0 bases at J, with 8 bases between. The CDR3 is 13 residues long. CDR1 and CDR2 from the germline V gene are LNHDA and SQIVND (reference sequence). The CDR3 DNA follows: TGTGCCAGTAGTGTTCGGAACTCCTACGAGCAGTACTTC. This codes for CASSVRNSYEQYF.

This clonotype appeared many times. The chain joins TRBV2 to TRBJ2-4; D is perhaps TRBD2 (6 bases). V was cut by 0 bases and J by 1 base, with 13 bases left in between. The CDR3 runs to 17 residues. Germline loops: CDR1 SNHLY, CDR2 FYNNEI. CDR3 sequence: CASSEAWRELAKNIQYF. CDR3 bases: TGTGCCAGCAGTGAAGCTTGGAGGGAATTGGCCAAAAACATTCAGTACTTC.

The V gene is TRBV6-1, the J gene TRBJ1-6; TRBD1 agrees at 8 bases. With V trimmed by 2 bases and J by 5 bases, 11 bases remained unmatched. The CDR3 consists of 18 residues. Germline V gene data show CDR1 as MNHNS and CDR2 as SASEGT. CDR3: CASSERVWAGGNNSPLHF. CDR3 bases: TGTGCCAGCAGTGAACGGGTCTGGGCAGGGGGCAATAATTCACCCCTCCACTTT.